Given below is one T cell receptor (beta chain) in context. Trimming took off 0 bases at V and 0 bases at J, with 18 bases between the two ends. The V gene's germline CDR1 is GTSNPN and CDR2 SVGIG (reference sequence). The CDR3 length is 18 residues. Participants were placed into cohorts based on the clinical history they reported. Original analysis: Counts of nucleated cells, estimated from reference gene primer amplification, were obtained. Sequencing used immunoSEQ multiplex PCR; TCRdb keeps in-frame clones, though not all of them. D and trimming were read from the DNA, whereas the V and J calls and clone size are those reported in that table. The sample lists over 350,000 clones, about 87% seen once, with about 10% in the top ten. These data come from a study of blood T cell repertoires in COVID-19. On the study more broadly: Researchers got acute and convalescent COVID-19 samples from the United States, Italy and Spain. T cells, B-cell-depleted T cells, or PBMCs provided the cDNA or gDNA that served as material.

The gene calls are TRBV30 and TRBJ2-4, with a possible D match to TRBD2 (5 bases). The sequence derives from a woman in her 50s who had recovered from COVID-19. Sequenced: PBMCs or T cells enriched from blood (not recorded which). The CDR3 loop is CAWSVRGLAVLAKNIQYF. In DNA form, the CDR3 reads TGTGCCTGGAGTGTACGTGGGCTAGCAGTTCTAGCCAAAAACATTCAGTACTTC.